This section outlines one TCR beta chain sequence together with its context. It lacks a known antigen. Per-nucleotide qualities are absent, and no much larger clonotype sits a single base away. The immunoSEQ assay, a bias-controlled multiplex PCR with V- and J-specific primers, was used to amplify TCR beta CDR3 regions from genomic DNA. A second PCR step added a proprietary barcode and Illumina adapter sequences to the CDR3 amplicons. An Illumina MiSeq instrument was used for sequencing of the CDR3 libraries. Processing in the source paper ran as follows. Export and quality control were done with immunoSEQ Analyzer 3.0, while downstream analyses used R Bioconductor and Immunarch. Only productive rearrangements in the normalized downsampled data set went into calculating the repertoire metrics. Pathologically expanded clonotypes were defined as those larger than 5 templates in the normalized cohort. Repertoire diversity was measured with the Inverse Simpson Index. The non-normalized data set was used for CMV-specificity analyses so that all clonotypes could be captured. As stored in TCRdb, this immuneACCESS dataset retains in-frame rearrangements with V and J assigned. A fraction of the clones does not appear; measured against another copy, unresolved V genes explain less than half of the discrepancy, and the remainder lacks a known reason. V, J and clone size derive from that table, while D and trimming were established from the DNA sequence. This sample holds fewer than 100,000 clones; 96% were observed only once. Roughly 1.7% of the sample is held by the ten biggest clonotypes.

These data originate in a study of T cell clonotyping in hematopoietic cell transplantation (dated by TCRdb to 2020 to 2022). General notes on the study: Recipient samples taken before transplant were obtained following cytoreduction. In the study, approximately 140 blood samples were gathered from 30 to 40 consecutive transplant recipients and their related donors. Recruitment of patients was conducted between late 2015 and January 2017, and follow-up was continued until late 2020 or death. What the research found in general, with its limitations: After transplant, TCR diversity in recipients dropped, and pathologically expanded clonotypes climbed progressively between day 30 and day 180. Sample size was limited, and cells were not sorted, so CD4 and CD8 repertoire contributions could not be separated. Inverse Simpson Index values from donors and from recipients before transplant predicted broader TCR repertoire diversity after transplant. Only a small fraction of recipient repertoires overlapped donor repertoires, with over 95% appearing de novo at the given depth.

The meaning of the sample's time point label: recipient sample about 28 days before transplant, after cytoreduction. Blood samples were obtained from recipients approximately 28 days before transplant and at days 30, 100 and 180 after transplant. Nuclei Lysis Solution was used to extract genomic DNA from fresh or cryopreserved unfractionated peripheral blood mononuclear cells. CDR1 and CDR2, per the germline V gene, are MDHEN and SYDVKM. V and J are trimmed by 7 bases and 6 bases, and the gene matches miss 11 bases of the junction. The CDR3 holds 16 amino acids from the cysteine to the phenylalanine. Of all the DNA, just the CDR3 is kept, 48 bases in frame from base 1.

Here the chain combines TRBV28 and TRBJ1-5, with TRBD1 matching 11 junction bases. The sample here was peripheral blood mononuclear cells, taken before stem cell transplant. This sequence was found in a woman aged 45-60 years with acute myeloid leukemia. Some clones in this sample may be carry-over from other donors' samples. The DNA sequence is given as TGTGCCAGCACCATCCCTTGGACAGGGGGCGGTCAGCCCCAGCATTTT. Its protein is CASTIPWTGGGQPQHF.